This T cell receptor beta chain came from a study of blood T cell repertoires in COVID-19. CDR3 size: 15 residues. The J segment lost 10 bases and the V segment lost 0 bases, leaving 8 bases of the junction unmatched. Germline lookup yields CDR1 LGHDT and CDR2 YNNKEL (reference sequence). This clone appeared once. Per the authors' pipeline: Amplification from reference gene primers served as the basis for estimated nucleated cell counts. The protocol was immunoSEQ multiplex PCR, while the TCRdb copy is restricted to in-frame clones and leaves out a portion. V and J calls and clone size come straight from that table; D and trimming were deduced from the DNA. The sample holds 200,000 to 250,000 clones, around 86% seen once. Cohorts were determined from participant-reported clinical history. Two negative PCRs, clearance, or symptom resolution had been documented for recovered Cohort 3 donors.

The V gene is TRBV3-1 (or the pseudogene TRBV3-2), the J gene TRBJ1-4; TRBD1 agrees at 7 bases. The sample taken for sequencing was PBMCs or T cells enriched from blood (not recorded which). The receptor was isolated from a woman aged 45-59 years who had recovered from COVID-19. CDR3 in DNA: TGTGCCAGCAGCCAAGATTGGGCAGGGGGGCTAAAACTGTTTTTT. The encoded protein is CASSQDWAGGLKLFF.